This T cell receptor beta chain was sequenced in a study of control samples from healthy donors and cancer patients (dated by TCRdb to the early 2020s). For CDR1 and CDR2, the germline V gene (reference sequence) lists SGHKS and YYEKEE. Including cysteine and phenylalanine, the CDR3 has 14 amino acids. Kept here is only the CDR3 DNA, which spans 42 bases and is read in frame from base 1. The V end loses 4 bases and the J end loses 2 bases, and a stretch of 12 bases separates them. Preparation of the library involved the immunoSEQ multiplex PCR assay. Held by TCRdb, this immuneACCESS table contains in-frame sequences only and omits some clones. Under half of the omission traces to an unresolved V gene where checked; the cause of the rest is unknown. Counted in this sample were some 120,000 clones; more than 70% of them appeared once. The ten largest clones capture about 3% of the sample. On this clone: Its specific antigen is unknown. The sample holds no much larger clone one base away, and base qualities are not on file.

The sample taken for sequencing was blood. The clonotype originates from a man aged 55-75 years in good health. The chain uses TRBV5-5 and TRBJ1-2; no D gene call is confident. The nucleotide sequence reads as follows: TGTGCCAGCAGCCCTCATGGGGAAAACTATGGCTACACCTTC. This encodes CASSPHGENYGYTF.